The 26 T cell receptor beta chains in this list originate from one sample, sequenced in a study of OX40 agonist ivuxolimab in advanced cancers. Data came from immunoSEQ multiplex PCR; TCRdb stores just in-frame clones and leaves some out. The data contain approximately 40,000 clones, about nine tenths of them singletons. Sequenced here: CD4+ or CD8+ T cells sorted from blood, sampled in a trial of the OX40 agonist ivuxolimab. The receptors here all came from an adult with an advanced solid tumor such as melanoma, head and neck, liver or kidney cancer.

The V gene is TRBV7-6, the J gene TRBJ2-1; D is uncertain. There are 13 residues in the CDR3. V was shortened by 4 bases and J by 2 bases, with 6 bases between the two germline ends. The germline V gene encodes CDR1 SGHVS and CDR2 FNYEAQ. CDR3 in amino acids: CASSSLTYNEQFF. For the CDR3, the DNA is TGTGCCAGCAGCTCCCTTACCTACAATGAGCAGTTCTTC.

V usage is TRBV28 and J usage is TRBJ1-1; D remains ambiguous. Germline CDR1 and CDR2: MDHEN and SYDVKM. V was pared by 2 bases and J by 11 bases, with 9 bases between. The CDR3 loop spans 11 amino acids. CDR3 residues: CASSLGPGAFF. CDR3 bases: TGTGCCAGCAGTTTAGGGCCCGGGGCTTTCTTT.

J is TRBJ2-1 and V is TRBV7-9; tentative D call: TRBD2 (6 bases). The CDR3 spans 13 residues. V lost 3 bases and J 5 bases, leaving 8 bases between the germline ends. Germline loops: CDR1 SEHNR, CDR2 FQNEAQ (reference sequence). Here the CDR3 reads CASSFGGNNEQFF. The CDR3 DNA is TGTGCCAGCAGCTTTGGCGGGAACAATGAGCAGTTCTTC.

The chain uses TRBV27 and TRBJ1-5; the match to TRBD1 covers 8 bases. The CDR3 is 17 residues long. Germline trimming cut 0 bases from V and 4 bases from J; bases unmatched to any gene: 8. The germline gives CDR1 MNHEY, CDR2 SMNVEV (reference sequence). The CDR3 spells CASSLSWSGGGNQPQHF. CDR3 nucleotides: TGTGCCAGCAGTTTATCGTGGTCAGGGGGCGGGAATCAGCCCCAGCATTTT.

The CDR3 nucleotides are TGTGCCAGCGGAACCTGGGACCTCTCTCCAGCTGAGCAGTTCTTC. It is translated as CASGTWDLSPAEQFF. The chain links TRBV7-2 to TRBJ2-1; D might be TRBD1 or TRBD2, each matching 5 bases. This CDR3 region has 15 residues. Trimming cost V 8 bases and J 9 bases, with 23 bases left between them. From germline, CDR1 is SGHTA and CDR2 FQGNSA.

The chain couples TRBV5-6 to TRBJ2-3; 8 positions agree with TRBD1. From germline, CDR1 is SGHDT and CDR2 YYEEEE. The CDR3 length is 12 residues. Unmatched junction bases numbered 4, after V lost 7 bases and J lost 6 bases. The CDR3: CASRQGSDTQYF. The CDR3 coding sequence is TGTGCCAGCCGACAGGGGTCGGATACGCAGTATTTT.

The CDR3 coding sequence is TGTGCCTCAGGGGGGCAGGGGCCAGCTAACTATGGCTACACCTTC. Protein: CASGGQGPANYGYTF. The chain carries TRBV9 and TRBJ1-2; 7 nucleotides agree with TRBD1. The germline V gene encodes CDR1 SGDLS and CDR2 YYNGEE. The trim removed 10 bases at V and 0 bases at J, leaving 12 bases unmatched. The CDR3 runs to 15 residues.

This clone occurred once. This chain uses TRBV7-9 with TRBJ2-1, with D tentatively TRBD2 (5 bases). Per germline, CDR1 SEHNR and CDR2 FQNEAQ (reference sequence). This CDR3 is built from 15 residues. Trimming left V 5 bases short and J 0 bases short, with 11 bases between. In DNA form, the CDR3 reads TGTGCCAGCAGCCCTGAGAGCGGCTCCTACAATGAGCAGTTCTTC. Translating it yields CASSPESGSYNEQFF.

The V gene is TRBV2, the J gene TRBJ1-2; D not resolved. The CDR3 is made up of 16 amino acids. V lost 0 bases to trimming and J lost 4 bases, with 15 bases between them. The V gene's germline CDR1 is SNHLY and CDR2 FYNNEI. CDR3 coding DNA: TGTGCCAGCAGTGAAGCAGCGGCAGCAGCCGCCTATGGCTACACCTTC. Its protein product is CASSEAAAAAAYGYTF.

The V call is TRBV11-2, the J call TRBJ2-5, with 10 bases that match TRBD2. V was clipped by 4 bases and J by 5 bases; unmatched bases: 7. Germline lookup yields CDR1 SGHAT and CDR2 FQNNGV. This CDR3 has 15 amino acids. The CDR3 loop reads CASSSRLAGTETQYF. CDR3 coding DNA: TGTGCCAGCAGCTCCCGACTAGCGGGTACTGAGACCCAGTACTTC.

V is TRBV27 and J is TRBJ2-1; TRBD2 agrees at 10 bases. Germline V lookup: CDR1 MNHEY, CDR2 SMNVEV (reference sequence). The CDR3 sequence is 14 residues long. V gave up 5 bases and J gave up 7 bases; unmatched junction bases: 5. CDR3 DNA sequence: TGTGCCAGCAGTGTAACTAGCGGGATAAATGAGCAGTTCTTC. Translated: CASSVTSGINEQFF.

The J gene is TRBJ2-1, the V gene TRBV5-1, with D perhaps TRBD2 (5 bases). This CDR3 has 12 amino acids. Per the germline V gene, CDR1 is SGHRS and CDR2 is YFSETQ. V was pared by 4 bases and J by 9 bases, with 11 bases between. The CDR3: CASSLLVGEQFF. As DNA, the CDR3 is TGCGCCAGCAGCCTACTAGTAGGTGAGCAGTTCTTC.

The chain links TRBV28 to TRBJ1-1; TRBD1 might be the D (6 bases). V lost 3 bases to trimming and J lost 2 bases, with 10 bases between them. The CDR3 spans 14 residues. Germline V gene sequence: CDR1 MDHEN, CDR2 SYDVKM. The CDR3 reads CASSLAGDNTEAFF. The CDR3 nucleotides are TGTGCCAGCAGTTTGGCAGGGGATAACACTGAAGCTTTCTTT.

V is TRBV21-1 and J is TRBJ1-1; TRBD1 is taken as the D call from the table, unchecked against the DNA. TRBV21-1 is described as a pseudogene. CDR3 length: 15 residues. Here the CDR3 DNA reads TGTGCCTACAGTAACAGGGTTCGGATGGGCACTGAAGCTTTCTTT. This translates into CAYSNRVRMGTEAFF.

This sequence joins TRBV7-3 and TRBJ2-3; D possibly uses TRBD1 or TRBD2 (6 bases each). V was trimmed by 5 bases and J by 1 base, leaving 13 bases between them. Looked up from germline, CDR1 is SGHTA and CDR2 is FQGTGA. The CDR3 extends over 15 amino acids. CDR3 residues: CASSPLGGGTDTQYF. DNA for the CDR3: TGTGCCAGCAGCCCCCTCGGGGGCGGCACAGATACGCAGTATTTT.

V usage is TRBV7-3 and J usage is TRBJ2-2, with a tentative D call TRBD2 (6 bases). Germline assignment: CDR1 SGHTA and CDR2 FQGTGA. This CDR3 is built from 13 residues. Deletions cut 2 bases from V and 8 bases from J, with 9 bases between. DNA for the CDR3: TGTGCCAGCAGCTTAGGGCGGGAAGGGGAGCTGTTTTTT. It encodes CASSLGREGELFF.

This chain uses TRBV4-2 with TRBJ2-2, with 11 bases matching TRBD2. Germline CDR1 LGHNA, CDR2 YNFKEQ. Trimming took 0 bases from V and 5 from J; bases not matched to a gene: 11. There are 19 residues in the CDR3. The CDR3 sequence is CASSQDIALASGRTGELFF. The CDR3 bases are TGTGCCAGCAGCCAAGATATCGCCCTGGCTAGCGGGAGGACCGGGGAGCTGTTTTTT.

The table lists this clone with a few counts. DNA for the CDR3: TGTGCCAGCAGCGCCCCCGAGTCCACAGGGGAAGATGGCTACACCTTC. It specifies CASSAPESTGEDGYTF. The chain is built from TRBV9 and TRBJ1-2; 7 bases map to TRBD1. V lost 3 bases and J lost 6; bases outside the gene matches: 14. This CDR3 contains 16 residues. The V gene's germline CDR1 is SGDLS and CDR2 YYNGEE.

This rearrangement joins TRBV30 to TRBJ1-1; 8 bases match TRBD1. CDR3 length: 16 residues. CDR1 GTSNPN and CDR2 SVGIG come from the germline V gene (reference sequence). Unmatched junction bases numbered 8, after V lost 2 bases and J lost 0 bases. The CDR3 DNA is TGTGCCTGGAGTCCTGGACAGGGTTACGTGAACACTGAAGCTTTCTTT. Its translation is CAWSPGQGYVNTEAFF.

This chain links TRBV5-4 with TRBJ2-5; 7 bases are a match to TRBD1. This CDR3 region has 16 residues. V lost 4 bases, J lost 4 bases, and 13 bases stayed unmatched. Germline V gene lookup returns CDR1 SGHNT and CDR2 YYREEE (reference sequence). The CDR3 spells CASSSTQTGRRETQYF. In nucleotides, the CDR3 is TGTGCCAGCAGCAGCACTCAGACAGGGCGGAGAGAGACCCAGTACTTC.

This chain links TRBV27 with TRBJ2-1, with 9 bases matching TRBD2. V shed 5 bases, J shed 1 base, and the junction held 0 bases outside the gene matches. The length of the CDR3 is 14 residues. Germline V gene lookup returns CDR1 MNHEY and CDR2 SMNVEV (reference sequence). The DNA for the CDR3 is TGTGCCAGCAGTAGCGGGAGGTCCTACAATGAGCAGTTCTTC. Translating it yields CASSSGRSYNEQFF.

By sample fraction, this clone is medium-sized. This chain connects TRBV15 to TRBJ2-7; 7 bases line up with TRBD1. Germline CDR1 LNHNV, CDR2 YYDKDF (reference sequence). V lost 5 bases to trimming and J lost 7 bases; unmatched junction nucleotides: 14. CDR3 length equals 15 residues. CDR3 DNA sequence: TGTGCCACCAGCTCCCGGGAAGGGCGCAGGGGGGAGCAGTACGTC. The encoded protein is CATSSREGRRGEQYV.

A single count supports this clone. This chain connects TRBV6-1 to TRBJ2-3; a weak D match, TRBD1 (6 bases). Trimming pared 6 bases from V and 0 bases from J, leaving 10 bases between. Germline CDR1 is MNHNS and CDR2 is SASEGT. The CDR3 sequence is 14 residues long. This CDR3 reads CASRTGFSTDTQYF. CDR3 nucleotides: TGTGCCAGCAGAACAGGGTTTAGCACAGATACGCAGTATTTT.

The rearrangement joins TRBV7-3 to TRBJ2-1, with unresolved D. This CDR3 contains 13 residues. Germline lookup yields CDR1 SGHTA and CDR2 FQGTGA. Trimming pared 5 bases from V and 6 bases from J, leaving 11 bases between. CDR3 DNA sequence: TGTGCCAGCAGCCCGTCCCTATCCAATGAGCAGTTCTTC. Protein: CASSPSLSNEQFF.

The chain is built from TRBV7-9 and TRBJ2-5, with D possibly TRBD2 on 6 matching bases. This CDR3 region has 14 residues. CDR1 and CDR2 (germline): SEHNR, FQNEAQ (reference sequence). The V end lost 5 bases, the J end lost 1 base, and 11 bases lay between the germline ends. This CDR3 is CASSPEGIQETQYF. CDR3 nucleotides: TGTGCCAGCAGCCCGGAGGGCATCCAAGAGACCCAGTACTTC.

The CDR3 here is CASSNQGHQPQHF. Written as DNA, the CDR3 is TGCGCCAGCAGCAACCAGGGGCATCAGCCCCAGCATTTT. V and J are TRBV4-1 and TRBJ1-5; D might be TRBD1 (6 bases). The germline V and J ends were trimmed by 5 bases and 5 bases, with 10 bases remaining between them. Germline CDR1 MGHRA, CDR2 YSYEKL. The CDR3 loop spans 13 amino acids.